This is a list of T cell receptor beta chains from one sample in a study of early T cells in non-severe SARS-CoV-2 infection. TCRdb called the 5' RACE reads again in MiXCR, with one record for every CDR3 protein. In the table there are 37,000 or so distinct CDR3 sequences, 5% to 6.5% of which are singletons. Material for sequencing was whole blood. These receptors were taken from an adult who was a healthcare worker with PCR-confirmed SARS-CoV-2 infection or an uninfected control (not recorded which). Both conserved end residues are part of each CDR3. Fields, in order: J gene, clone size, V gene, D gene, CDR3 DNA, CDR3 protein. D genes are given only for firm matches. A clone size is listed for some rows: how often the clone was seen (once, few, many), or a class if it is expanded.

TRBJ1-2 | many | TRBV12-3/TRBV12-4 | TRBD1 | TGTGCCAGCAGTTTATCAAGGGGGCTATACACCTTC | CASSLSRGLYTF
TRBJ2-2 | many | TRBV21-1 | - | TGTGCCAGCAGCACGCAACTAGCGGGAGGTACCGGGGAGCTGTTTTTT | CASSTQLAGGTGELFF
TRBJ2-7 | few | TRBV6-5 | - | TGTGCCAGCAGTAAACAACCCCCGGGACGGACCTACGAGCAGTACTTC | CASSKQPPGRTYEQYF
TRBJ1-6 | many | TRBV2 | - | TGTGCCAGCAGTCCGGCTAGTGGAGCGAGCTCCTATAATTCACCCCTCCACTTT | CASSPASGASSYNSPLHF
TRBJ1-1 | many | TRBV12-3/TRBV12-4 | TRBD1 | TGTGCCAGCAGTTCCCTGACAGGGGGCACTGAAGCTTTCTTT | CASSSLTGGTEAFF
TRBJ1-5 | few | TRBV19 | TRBD1 | TGTGCCAGTAGCGGGACAGAGAATCAGCCCCAGCATTTT | CASSGTENQPQHF
TRBJ1-1 | many | TRBV27 | - | TGTGCCAGCGGGGTTAGGGGATCTGAAGCTTTCTTT | CASGVRGSEAFF
TRBJ2-7 | many | TRBV5-1 | TRBD1 | TGCGCCAGCAGCTGGACAGGGGGCCGCGAGCAGTACTTC | CASSWTGGREQYF
TRBJ2-7 | few | TRBV7-2 | - | TGTGCCAGCAGCACTAGCTCCTACGAGCAGTACTTC | CASSTSSYEQYF
TRBJ2-3 | many | TRBV7-2 | TRBD1 | TGTGCCAGCACGAGAGACAGGGGGCCGGATACGCAGTATTTT | CASTRDRGPDTQYF
TRBJ2-1 | - | TRBV18 | - | TGTGCCAGCTCACCCCGAAGCCAGGGCTACAATGAGCAGTTCTTC | CASSPRSQGYNEQFF
TRBJ2-5 | - | TRBV5-1 | - | TGCGCCAGCAGCTTTAGCCAGTCGTATGAGACCCAGTACTTC | CASSFSQSYETQYF
TRBJ2-4 | many | TRBV28 | TRBD1 | TGTGCCAGCAGCACACAGGGGGCCAGGGCCAAAAACATTCAGTACTTC | CASSTQGARAKNIQYF
TRBJ2-1 | - | TRBV6-2/TRBV6-3 | TRBD2 | TGTGCCAGCCAAAGCGGGGGGGCCTACAATGAGCAGTTCTTC | CASQSGGAYNEQFF
TRBJ1-2 | - | TRBV7-2 | - | TGTGCCAGCAGCTTTCCCTTGAGGACATCTAAATATGGCTACACCTTC | CASSFPLRTSKYGYTF
TRBJ2-2 | few | TRBV7-8 | - | TGTGCCAGCAGCAAAAACGTCGGGGAGCTGTTTTTT | CASSKNVGELFF
TRBJ2-3 | many | TRBV4-3 | - | TGCGCCAGCAGCCAAATAGAGGGCAAGCAGTATTTT | CASSQIEGKQYF
TRBJ2-5 | many | TRBV12-3/TRBV12-4 | TRBD1 | TGTGCCAGCAGTAAGACAGGGAAAGAGACCCAGTACTTC | CASSKTGKETQYF
TRBJ2-1 | many | TRBV4-2 | TRBD1 | TGTGCCAGCAGCCAACCACAGGGGGACAATGAGCAGTTCTTC | CASSQPQGDNEQFF
TRBJ1-4 | - | TRBV5-1 | - | TGCGCCAGCAGCTCTGGACCAGCGGAAAAACTGTTTTTT | CASSSGPAEKLFF
TRBJ1-5 | many | TRBV20-1 | - | TGCAGTGCTAGACCGGGGGGCGGAAGCAATCAGCCCCAGCATTTT | CSARPGGGSNQPQHF
TRBJ1-1 | many | TRBV7-9 | TRBD1 | TGTGCCAGCAGACCGGGACAGGGGGAAGAGGGCACTGAAGCTTTCTTT | CASRPGQGEEGTEAFF
TRBJ2-1 | many | TRBV20-1 | TRBD2 | TGCAGTGCTAGAGTTATAGGGCGGCGGGAGAGTGAGCAGTTCTTC | CSARVIGRRESEQFF
TRBJ2-7 | few | TRBV3-1 | - | TGTGCCAGCAGCGTTCCAGGGTCGTCGTACGAGCAGTACTTC | CASSVPGSSYEQYF
TRBJ2-1 | many | TRBV5-1 | - | TGCGCCAGCAGAGAGGGGGTTAGCTACAATGAGCAGTTCTTC | CASREGVSYNEQFF
TRBJ2-7 | many | TRBV6-2/TRBV6-3 | - | TGTGCCAGCAGGCGACAGGAATTCTACGAGCAGTACTTC | CASRRQEFYEQYF
TRBJ2-1 | many | TRBV6-5 | TRBD1 | TGTGCCAGCAGGGGGACAGGGGCTCGACGAGGTGAGCAGTTCTTC | CASRGTGARRGEQFF
TRBJ2-7 | many | TRBV3-1 | - | TGTGCCAGCAGCCATAGGATCAACGAGCAGTACTTC | CASSHRINEQYF
TRBJ2-5 | - | TRBV28 | TRBD1 | TGTGCCAGCAGCCGAGGACAGGGCCTAGAGACCCAGTACTTC | CASSRGQGLETQYF
TRBJ2-3 | - | TRBV11-2 | - | TGTCCCAGCAGCCCACGGGGGTCTAGCACAGATACGCAGTATTTT | CPSSPRGSSTDTQYF
TRBJ2-7 | many | TRBV10-3 | - | TGTGCCATCAGTGTGCCGGGGTACGAGCAGTACTTC | CAISVPGYEQYF
TRBJ2-3 | many | TRBV28 | TRBD2 | TGTGCCAGCGAAGGGACTAGCCGTAAGTTTACGCAGTATTTT | CASEGTSRKFTQYF
TRBJ1-1 | many | TRBV12-3/TRBV12-4 | TRBD1 | TGTGCCAGCAGACTTACAGGGGCCACCGGCACTGAAGCTTTCTTT | CASRLTGATGTEAFF
TRBJ2-7 | many | TRBV6-2/TRBV6-3 | TRBD2 | TGTGCCAGCAGTTACTCGATGGCGGGAGGGCCCGTATACGAGCAGTACTTC | CASSYSMAGGPVYEQYF
TRBJ1-2 | many | TRBV20-1 | - | TGCAGTGCCTACAGGGTAGCTAACTATGGCTACACCTTC | CSAYRVANYGYTF
TRBJ2-1 | many | TRBV2 | - | TGTGCCAGCAGTGAAGAAGTCGCTAGAGGGAATGAGCAGTTCTTC | CASSEEVARGNEQFF
TRBJ2-7 | many | TRBV18 | - | TGTGCCAGCACACAGGCCGGATCCTACGAGCAGTACTTC | CASTQAGSYEQYF
TRBJ2-3 | many | TRBV29-1 | TRBD1 | TGCAGCGTAACCCCGGGACAGGGGAGTTCAGATACGCAGTATTTT | CSVTPGQGSSDTQYF
TRBJ2-5 | - | TRBV28 | TRBD2 | TGTGCCAGCAGGGGGGTGGGGGTGACTAGCGGAAACCAAGAGACCCAGTACTTC | CASRGVGVTSGNQETQYF
TRBJ2-7 | - | TRBV5-1 | - | TGCGCCAGCAGCTTGGCCCCTTTGCCCTACGAGCAGTACTTC | CASSLAPLPYEQYF